This TCR beta chain was recovered during a study of T cell changes during pregnancy in multiple sclerosis. The V gene's germline CDR1 is MNHEY and CDR2 SMNVEV (reference sequence). Trimming took 5 bases from V and 2 from J; bases not matched to a gene: 4. This CDR3 is 15 amino acids long. This clone showed up just once. TCRdb's table, derived via immunoSEQ multiplex PCR, lists solely in-frame clones and lacks some. The profile shows 30,000 to 35,000 clones, 90% of them singletons. The chain recombines TRBV27 with TRBJ2-7, with 12 bases fitting TRBD2. The sequence was obtained from a female donor with multiple sclerosis, enrolled in a pregnancy study. Sample: CD8+ T cells from peripheral blood mononuclear cells, taken before pregnancy. The CDR3 DNA sequence: TGTGCCAGCAGTGAAACTAGCGGGGGGACCTACGAGCAGTACTTC. It encodes CASSETSGGTYEQYF.